This T cell receptor beta chain came from a study of shared clonotypes between healthy human individuals. Study overall: Two female and a few male donors aged 18 to 49 were enrolled. Study-level findings and limits: Sequencing depth was a factor that was expected to affect clonotype sharing among donors. Around 5% of naive CD4 clonotypes were common to a few donors.

Clones were read by immunoSEQ multiplex PCR, and TCRdb kept only the in-frame ones, dropping some. The data show under 1,100,000 clones, about 75% seen once. Germline CDR1 reads SQVTM; CDR2 reads ANQGSEA. This CDR3 is built from 15 residues. V shed 4 bases and J shed 3 bases, with 18 bases lying between them. This clone was seen only once. Its antigen is undetermined. The sequence was obtained from a young man in good health. The sample taken for sequencing was memory CD4+ T cells sorted from blood. The subset here: CD45RA-negative fraction. The chain recombines TRBV29-1 with TRBJ1-2, with D tentatively TRBD1 (6 bases). The DNA of the CDR3 is TGCAGCGTTGCGCGCAGGGGTAGTGAAGACTATGGCTACACCTTC. It encodes CSVARRGSEDYGYTF. Together with reference TRBV29-1 and TRBJ1-2, the CDR3 gives the full variable domain: SAVISQKPSRDICQRGTSLTIQCQVDSQVTMMFWYRQQPGQSLTLIATANQGSEATYESGFVIDKFPISRPNLTFSTLTVSNMSPEDSSIYLCSVARRGSEDYGYTFGSGTRLTVV.